This entry describes one TCR beta chain. Which antigen it targets is not known. Base qualities are not at hand, and no much larger clone is one base apart. The donors were healthy, HIV-negative adults with no recently reported acute infections or vaccinations. Every donor was a Caucasian adult living in Nashville, Tennessee, USA. CD4+ T cells were enriched through magnetic negative selection, after which naive cells were positively selected on CD45RA and the remaining negative fraction served as the memory subset. After blood collection by leukapheresis, PBMCs were isolated using Ficoll-Histopaque density gradient centrifugation and then cryopreserved in the vapor phase of liquid nitrogen. Analytical flow cytometry was used to check the purity and quantity of each magnetically sorted T cell population. Genomic DNA was isolated from each sorted fraction and quantified by UV absorbance on a Nanodrop 2000c.

The sample is drawn from a study of shared clonotypes between healthy human individuals (dated by TCRdb to the early 2020s). Regarding the complete study: Two women and three men aged 18 to 49 years were included in the cohort. For each donor, three plates each were used for CD4 naive and CD4 memory, two plates were used for CD8 naive, and one plate was used for CD8 memory. Blood TCR repertoires of a handful of healthy adults were deeply sequenced to estimate repertoire size and the extent of clonotype sharing between individuals. To increase sequencing depth and limit assay-specific biases, TCR repertoire library preparation and sequencing were carried out by different laboratories using diverse techniques. Between about 0.85 and 8.9 billion PBMCs per donor were obtained by leukapheresis. What the work shows at the level of the full study, not this receptor alone: Estimated clonotype richness was generally larger for naive than for memory subsets. Because the study included a small number of donors, the genetic and exposure-history diversity represented was limited. Incomplete sequencing was indicated by rarefaction of sorted-subset datasets, despite the large sequencing depth. Pairwise subsampling indicated that sequencing depth was expected to affect the degree of clonotype sharing among donors. About 4.5% of naive CD4, 3.5% of naive CD8, about 2.1% of memory CD4, and around 0.42% of memory CD8 clonotypes were shared across several donors. Compared with non-shared clonotypes, the clonotypes found in all four sorted-subset donors had higher generation probabilities. Sampling was limited to blood, and TCR repertoires in tissue likely differ from TCR repertoires in blood.

Using the deep immunoSEQ assay, multiplex PCR amplified TCR CDR3 regions from genomic DNA. For each cell subset, the extracted genomic DNA was distributed evenly across all wells of several immunoSEQ 96-well plates, and each plate served as one replicate. For sorted subsets, 200 to 250 ng of genomic DNA, equivalent to 30,000 or so T cell genomes, went into each replicate PCR. Purified libraries were quantified with a Qubit 3.0 fluorometer, sized on a Bioanalyzer 2100, and re-quantified with the KAPA Library Quantification kit. Each immunoSEQ 96-well plate was sequenced on its own single-read 150-cycle Illumina NextSeq 550 flow cell. For the original study's pipeline: Because only junctional sequences without quality scores were contained in the immunoSEQ output, filtering matching that applied to full-length reads could not be performed. Sequences were annotated with PyIR, a Python wrapper for IgBLAST v1.9, and V/J genes and CDR3 were assigned using IMGT germline references. Reads with weak V/J assignments (E-value above 1e-6), missing CDR3, stop codons, out-of-frame junctions, or ambiguous translated residues were removed. V3J clonotypes were defined as sequences sharing the same inferred V gene, J gene, and CDR3 amino acid sequence. The percentage overlap between two repertoires was calculated by dividing the number of shared unique clonotypes by the size of the smaller repertoire. Three approaches were used to assess repertoire richness: RTK rarefaction, the Chao1 estimator, and Recon v2.1 estimates of unobserved clonotypes. OLGA was used to compute generation probabilities for all TCRbeta clonotypes that the gDNA method yielded from a few donors. Held by TCRdb, this immuneACCESS table contains in-frame sequences only and omits some clones. Under half of the omission traces to an unresolved V gene where checked; the cause of the rest is unknown. That table is the source of V, J and clone size, and D and trimming were worked out from the DNA. Recorded for this sample are 500,000 or so clones; about 96% of them occurred a single time. The leading ten clones occupy about 0.064% of the sample.

CDR1 and CDR2, looked up from the germline V gene, are MNHNS and SASEGT. At the junction V is shortened by 6 bases and J by 4 bases; bases outside the gene matches: 8. The CDR3 runs 14 amino acids, cysteine and phenylalanine included. The kept DNA is CDR3 alone, 42 bases in frame from the first base. The sequenced sample consisted of naive CD4+ T cells sorted from blood. The cell subset or site label, as the study defines it: CD45RA+ positively selected. This sequence originates from a woman aged 30 to 39 in good health. The sequence joins TRBV6-1 to TRBJ1-2; 7 middle bases align to TRBD1. The nucleotide sequence is given as TGTGCCAGCAGCCAGTTACAGGGGTCCTATGGCTACACCTTC. Its protein is CASSQLQGSYGYTF.